These 2 T cell receptor beta chains were all obtained from the same sample, sequenced in a study of OX40 agonist ivuxolimab in advanced cancers. This table comes from immunoSEQ multiplex PCR, and its TCRdb copy is limited to in-frame clones, with some not included. The repertoire holds roughly 73,000 clones, about 90% seen once, with 2% to 2.5% in the top ten. The specimen comprised CD4+ or CD8+ T cells sorted from blood, sampled in a trial of the OX40 agonist ivuxolimab. These receptor sequences come from an adult with an advanced solid tumor such as melanoma, head and neck, liver or kidney cancer.

The genes are TRBV5-4 and TRBJ2-5; D is tentatively TRBD1 or TRBD2 (5 bases each). This CDR3 has 14 residues. The germline V gene encodes CDR1 SGHNT and CDR2 YYREEE (reference sequence). V was clipped by 2 bases and J by 2 bases, with 10 bases between them. The CDR3 sequence: CASSFGTAQETQYF. CDR3 DNA: TGTGCCAGCAGCTTCGGGACGGCGCAAGAGACCCAGTACTTC.

The gene calls are TRBV5-1 and TRBJ2-5; 7 nucleotides line up with TRBD2. Germline CDR1 reads SGHRS; CDR2 reads YFSETQ. Trimming removed 2 bases from V and 1 base from J; junction bases left unmatched: 8. The CDR3 extends over 16 amino acids. The CDR3 is CASSFPASGFQETQYF. DNA of the CDR3: TGCGCCAGCAGCTTTCCGGCTAGCGGCTTCCAAGAGACCCAGTACTTC.